This T cell receptor (beta chain) emerged from a study of OX40 agonist ivuxolimab in advanced cancers. TCRdb's copy holds only in-frame clones and misses some; the assay was immunoSEQ multiplex PCR. The sample shows approximately 58,000 clones, about four fifths of them seen only once. Trimming took 0 bases from V and 2 from J, leaving 11 bases between them. The CDR3 spans 16 residues. CDR1 SGHRS and CDR2 YFSETQ come from the germline V gene. This TCR was sampled from an adult with an advanced solid tumor such as melanoma, head and neck, liver or kidney cancer. This sample comprised CD4+ or CD8+ T cells sorted from blood, obtained in a trial of the OX40 agonist ivuxolimab. The chain is built from TRBV5-1 and TRBJ2-2; D might be TRBD1 or TRBD2, each matching 5 bases. The DNA of the CDR3 is TGCGCCAGCAGCTTGGGAATCGGGACCAACACCGGGGAGCTGTTTTTT. It codes for CASSLGIGTNTGELFF.